This T cell receptor beta chain was obtained from a study of T cell repertoires in cytomegalovirus infection. Background on the study: The authors relied on CMV epitopes, both recently identified HLA-C-restricted and well-studied HLA-B-restricted. TCR beta signatures that were public indicated CMV infection and matching HLA type.

Study-wide results and limits: Based on cumulative public TCR beta family frequency, carriers of CMV plus the relevant HLA were identified. Ex vivo, HLA-C-restricted CMV-specific TCR beta clonotypes prevailed over the rest of the response.

As to this clonotype: The antigen is undetermined.

One entry per CDR3 protein, called by TCRdb with MiXCR from the reads. The sample has roughly 500,000 distinct CDR3 sequences; approximately 40% are singletons. Germline assignment: CDR1 DFQATT and CDR2 SNEGSKA (reference sequence). The CDR3 covers 16 residues. Unmatched junction bases numbered 6, after V lost 2 bases and J lost 0 bases. The sequence derives from a human donor in good health (CMV status not recorded). Some clones in this sample may be carry-over from other donors' samples. The chain uses TRBV20-1 and TRBJ1-1, with 10 bases aligning to TRBD1. The source material was cultured PBMCs, sampled from culture after CMV antigen stimulation. The CDR3 coding sequence is TGCAGTGCTAGATCGGGGGGACAGGGGATGAACACTGAAGCTTTCTTT. As protein: CSARSGGQGMNTEAFF.